This TCR beta chain originates from a study of cytotoxic CD8 clonotypes in ibrutinib-treated CLL. Study information: Among responders, roughly 25 were partial and 2 complete; after median approximately 68 months, approximately 15 stayed remitted and approximately 12 progressed.

The junction had 8 bases not matched to a gene; V was cut back by 1 base and J by 6 bases. The CDR3 runs to 15 residues. In germline, CDR1 is MNHEY, CDR2 SVGAGI. General study findings and limits: Baseline clonality was higher than in age-matched healthy donors and moved in step with circulating CD8+ T-cell counts.

Measured with immunoSEQ multiplex PCR; TCRdb has only the in-frame clones, and not every one. The sample consists of around 300,000 clones, roughly 85% of them appearing once. Remarks on this clone: Its antigen is undetermined.

The J gene is TRBJ2-7, the V gene TRBV6-5; 8 nucleotides line up with TRBD2. Sequenced material: PBMCs, taken before ibrutinib treatment. The sequence derives from a human donor with chronic lymphocytic leukemia. In DNA, the CDR3 is TGTGCCAGCAGTTACTATGGGACTAGTCCTGGCGAGCAGTACTTC. It is translated as CASSYYGTSPGEQYF.